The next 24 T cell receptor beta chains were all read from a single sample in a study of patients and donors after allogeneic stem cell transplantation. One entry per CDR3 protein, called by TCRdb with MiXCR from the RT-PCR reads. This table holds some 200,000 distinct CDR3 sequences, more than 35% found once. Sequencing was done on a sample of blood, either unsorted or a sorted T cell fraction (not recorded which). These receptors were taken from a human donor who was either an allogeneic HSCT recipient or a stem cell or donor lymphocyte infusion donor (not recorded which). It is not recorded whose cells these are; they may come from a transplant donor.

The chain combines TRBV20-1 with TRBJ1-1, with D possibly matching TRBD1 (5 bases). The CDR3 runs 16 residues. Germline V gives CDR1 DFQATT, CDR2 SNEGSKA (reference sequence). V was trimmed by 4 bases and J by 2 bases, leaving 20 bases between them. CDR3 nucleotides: TGCAGTGCTACTAAACTCCCGGGACTGGATAACACTGAAGCTTTCTTT. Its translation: CSATKLPGLDNTEAFF.

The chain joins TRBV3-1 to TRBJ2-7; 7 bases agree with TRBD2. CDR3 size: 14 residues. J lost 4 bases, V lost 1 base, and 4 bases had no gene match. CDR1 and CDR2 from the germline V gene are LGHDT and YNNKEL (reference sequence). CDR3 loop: CASSQGNSGYEQYF. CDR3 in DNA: TGTGCCAGCAGCCAAGGAAATAGCGGGTACGAGCAGTACTTC.

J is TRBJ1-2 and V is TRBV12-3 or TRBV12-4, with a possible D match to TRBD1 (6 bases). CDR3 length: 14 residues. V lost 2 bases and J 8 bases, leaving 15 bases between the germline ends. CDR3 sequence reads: CASSLMFRGGGYTF. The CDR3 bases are TGTGCCAGCAGTTTAATGTTCAGGGGCGGCGGCTACACCTTC.

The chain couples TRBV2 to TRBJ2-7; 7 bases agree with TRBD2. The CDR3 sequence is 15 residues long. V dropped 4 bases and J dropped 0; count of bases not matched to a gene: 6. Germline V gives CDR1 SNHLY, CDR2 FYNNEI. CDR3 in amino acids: CASSGNGGSSYEQYF. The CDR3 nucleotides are TGTGCCAGCAGTGGGAACGGCGGGAGCTCCTACGAGCAGTACTTC.

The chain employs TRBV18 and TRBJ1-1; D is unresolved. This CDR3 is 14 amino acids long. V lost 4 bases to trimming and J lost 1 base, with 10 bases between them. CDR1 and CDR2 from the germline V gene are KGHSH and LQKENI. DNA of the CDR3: TGTGCCAGCTCACAAGGAAAGGGGAACACTGAAGCTTTCTTT. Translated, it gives CASSQGKGNTEAFF.

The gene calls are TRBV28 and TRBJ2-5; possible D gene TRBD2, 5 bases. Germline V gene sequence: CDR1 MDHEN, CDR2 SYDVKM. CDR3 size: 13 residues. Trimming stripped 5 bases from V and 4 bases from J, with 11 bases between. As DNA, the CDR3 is TGTGCCAGCAGTCTACTAGGGCCAGAGACCCAGTACTTC. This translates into CASSLLGPETQYF.

The CDR3 spells CASSQAGFDFSYNEQFF. CDR3 DNA: TGCGCCAGCAGCCAAGCGGGTTTCGATTTCTCCTACAATGAGCAGTTCTTC. The rearrangement links TRBV4-3 to TRBJ2-1; D unclear. Between the trimmed V and J ends, which lost 1 base and 0 bases, there was a span of 13 bases. Germline CDR1 is LGHNA and CDR2 is YSLEER. CDR3 length equals 17 residues.

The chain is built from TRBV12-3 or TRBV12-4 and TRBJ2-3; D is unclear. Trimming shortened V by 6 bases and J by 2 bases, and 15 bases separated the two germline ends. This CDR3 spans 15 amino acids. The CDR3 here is CASSYIVGTTDTQYF. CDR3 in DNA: TGTGCCAGCAGCTATATCGTGGGTACCACAGATACGCAGTATTTT.

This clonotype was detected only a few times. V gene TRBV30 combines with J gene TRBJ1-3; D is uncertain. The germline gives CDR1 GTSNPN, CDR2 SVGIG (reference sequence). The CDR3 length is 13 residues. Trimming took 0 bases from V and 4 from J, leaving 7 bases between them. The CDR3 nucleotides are TGTGCCTGGAGTGTACTGACCGGAAACACCATATATTTT. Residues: CAWSVLTGNTIYF.

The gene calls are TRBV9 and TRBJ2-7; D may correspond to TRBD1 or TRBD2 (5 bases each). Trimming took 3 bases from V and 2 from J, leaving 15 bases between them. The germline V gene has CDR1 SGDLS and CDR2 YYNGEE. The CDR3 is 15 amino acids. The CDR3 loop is CASSGSGTRPYEQYF. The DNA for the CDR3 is TGTGCCAGCAGCGGTTCCGGGACCCGGCCCTACGAGCAGTACTTC. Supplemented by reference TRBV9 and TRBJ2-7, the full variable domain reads DSGVTQTPKHLITATGQRVTLRCSPRSGDLSVYWYQQSLDQGLQFLIQYYNGEERAKGNILERFSAQQFPDLHSELNLSSLELGDSALYFCASSGSGTRPYEQYFGPGTRLTVT.

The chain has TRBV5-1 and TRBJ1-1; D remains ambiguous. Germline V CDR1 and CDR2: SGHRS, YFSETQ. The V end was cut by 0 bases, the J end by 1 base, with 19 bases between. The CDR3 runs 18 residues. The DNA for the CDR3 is TGCGCCAGCAGCTTGGCCATCGGGCAGGCTATCGGGAACACTGAAGCTTTCTTT. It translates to CASSLAIGQAIGNTEAFF. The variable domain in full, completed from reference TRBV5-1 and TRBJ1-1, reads KAGVTQTPRYLIKTRGQQVTLSCSPISGHRSVSWYQQTPGQGLQFLFEYFSETQRNKGNFPGRFSGRQFSNSRSEMNVSTLELGDSALYLCASSLAIGQAIGNTEAFFGQGTRLTVV.

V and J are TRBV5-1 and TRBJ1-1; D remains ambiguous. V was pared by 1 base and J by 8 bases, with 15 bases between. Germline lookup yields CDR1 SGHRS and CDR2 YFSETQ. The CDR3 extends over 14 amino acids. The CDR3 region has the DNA TGCGCCAGCAGCTTGCCGAGTGTCGAAATAGAAGCTTTCTTT. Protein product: CASSLPSVEIEAFF.

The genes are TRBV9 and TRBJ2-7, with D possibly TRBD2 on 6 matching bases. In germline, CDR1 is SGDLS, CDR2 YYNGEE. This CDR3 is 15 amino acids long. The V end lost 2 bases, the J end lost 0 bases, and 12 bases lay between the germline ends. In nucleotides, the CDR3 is TGTGCCAGCAGCGTCGGGACTGGGGGCTCCTACGAGCAGTACTTC. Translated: CASSVGTGGSYEQYF.

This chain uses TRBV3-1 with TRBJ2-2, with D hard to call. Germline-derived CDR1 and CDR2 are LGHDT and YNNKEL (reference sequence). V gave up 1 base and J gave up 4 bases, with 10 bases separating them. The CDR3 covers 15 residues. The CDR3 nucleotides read TGTGCCAGCAGCCAAGCCAAAATCGGCACCGGGGAGCTGTTTTTT. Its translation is CASSQAKIGTGELFF.

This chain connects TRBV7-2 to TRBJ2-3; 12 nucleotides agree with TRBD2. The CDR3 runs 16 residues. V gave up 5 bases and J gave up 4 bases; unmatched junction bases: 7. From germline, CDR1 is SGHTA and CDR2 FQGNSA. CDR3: CASSSRLAGVSDTQYF. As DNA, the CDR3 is TGTGCCAGCAGCAGCCGACTAGCGGGAGTGTCAGATACGCAGTATTTT.

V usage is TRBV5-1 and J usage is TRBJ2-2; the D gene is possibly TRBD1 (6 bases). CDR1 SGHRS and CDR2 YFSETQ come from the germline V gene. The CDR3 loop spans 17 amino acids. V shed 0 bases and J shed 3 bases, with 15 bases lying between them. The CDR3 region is CASSLAFRGLDTGELFF. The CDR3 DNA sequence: TGCGCCAGCAGCTTGGCTTTCAGGGGCCTGGACACCGGGGAGCTGTTTTTT. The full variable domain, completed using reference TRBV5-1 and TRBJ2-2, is KAGVTQTPRYLIKTRGQQVTLSCSPISGHRSVSWYQQTPGQGLQFLFEYFSETQRNKGNFPGRFSGRQFSNSRSEMNVSTLELGDSALYLCASSLAFRGLDTGELFFGEGSRLTVL.

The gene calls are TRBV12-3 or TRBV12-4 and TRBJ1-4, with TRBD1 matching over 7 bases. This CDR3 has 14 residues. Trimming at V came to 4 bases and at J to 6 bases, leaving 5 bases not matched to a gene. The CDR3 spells CASSSPDRDEKLFF. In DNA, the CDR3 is TGTGCCAGCAGTTCGCCCGACAGGGATGAAAAACTGTTTTTT.

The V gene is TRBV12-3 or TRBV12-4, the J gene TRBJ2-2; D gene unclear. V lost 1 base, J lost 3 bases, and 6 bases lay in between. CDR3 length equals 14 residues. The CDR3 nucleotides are TGTGCCAGCAGTTTAGAGCAGCACACCGGGGAGCTGTTTTTT. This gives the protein CASSLEQHTGELFF.

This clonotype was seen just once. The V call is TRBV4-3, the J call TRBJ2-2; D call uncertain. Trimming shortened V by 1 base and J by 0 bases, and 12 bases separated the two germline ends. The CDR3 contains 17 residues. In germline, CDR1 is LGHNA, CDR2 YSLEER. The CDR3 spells CASSQGVVAANTGELFF. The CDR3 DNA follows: TGCGCCAGCAGCCAAGGGGTAGTAGCAGCGAACACCGGGGAGCTGTTTTTT.

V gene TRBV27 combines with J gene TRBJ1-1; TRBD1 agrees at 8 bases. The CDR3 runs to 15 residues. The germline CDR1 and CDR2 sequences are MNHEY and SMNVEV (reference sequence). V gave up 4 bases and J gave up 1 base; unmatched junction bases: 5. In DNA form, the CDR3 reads TGTGCCAGCAGTTCCTACGACAGGGGGAACACTGAAGCTTTCTTT. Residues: CASSSYDRGNTEAFF.

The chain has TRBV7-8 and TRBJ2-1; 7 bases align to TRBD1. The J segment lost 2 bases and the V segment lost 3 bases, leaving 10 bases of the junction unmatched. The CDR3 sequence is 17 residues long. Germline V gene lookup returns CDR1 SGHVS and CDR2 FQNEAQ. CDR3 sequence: CASSFLDRVLTYNEQFF. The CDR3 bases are TGTGCCAGCAGCTTTCTCGACAGGGTATTAACCTACAATGAGCAGTTCTTC.

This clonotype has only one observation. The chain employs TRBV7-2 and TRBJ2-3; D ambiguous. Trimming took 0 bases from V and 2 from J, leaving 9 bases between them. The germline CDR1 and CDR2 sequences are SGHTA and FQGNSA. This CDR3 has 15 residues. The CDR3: CASSLAETFTDTQYF. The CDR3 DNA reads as TGTGCCAGCAGCTTAGCGGAGACCTTCACAGATACGCAGTATTTT.

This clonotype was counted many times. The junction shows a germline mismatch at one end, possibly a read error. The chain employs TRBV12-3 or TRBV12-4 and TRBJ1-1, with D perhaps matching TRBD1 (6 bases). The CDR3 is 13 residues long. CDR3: CASSLGGDTEAFF. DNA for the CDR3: TGTGCCAGCAGCTTAGGGGGGGACACTGAAGCTTTCTTT.

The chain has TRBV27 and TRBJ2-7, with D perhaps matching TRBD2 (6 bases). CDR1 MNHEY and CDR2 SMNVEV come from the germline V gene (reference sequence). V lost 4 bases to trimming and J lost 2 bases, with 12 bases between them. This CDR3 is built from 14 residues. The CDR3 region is CASSSGLTPYEQYF. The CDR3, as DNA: TGTGCCAGCAGTTCGGGACTTACCCCCTACGAGCAGTACTTC.